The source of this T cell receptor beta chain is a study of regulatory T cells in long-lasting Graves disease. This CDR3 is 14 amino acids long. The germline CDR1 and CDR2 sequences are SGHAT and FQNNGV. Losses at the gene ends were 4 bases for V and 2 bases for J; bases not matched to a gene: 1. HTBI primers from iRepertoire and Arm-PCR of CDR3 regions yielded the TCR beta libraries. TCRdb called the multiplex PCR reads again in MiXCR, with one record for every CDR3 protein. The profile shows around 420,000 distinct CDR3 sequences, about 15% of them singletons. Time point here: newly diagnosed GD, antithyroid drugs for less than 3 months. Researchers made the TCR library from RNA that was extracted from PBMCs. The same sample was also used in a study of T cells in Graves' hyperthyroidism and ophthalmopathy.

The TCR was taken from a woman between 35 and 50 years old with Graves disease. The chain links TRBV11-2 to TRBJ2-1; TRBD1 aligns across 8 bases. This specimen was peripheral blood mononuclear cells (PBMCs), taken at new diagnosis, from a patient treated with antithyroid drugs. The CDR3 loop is CASSWGQAYNEQFF. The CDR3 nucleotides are TGTGCCAGCAGCTGGGGACAGGCCTACAATGAGCAGTTCTTC. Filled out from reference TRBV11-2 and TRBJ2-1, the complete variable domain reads EAGVAQSPRYKIIEKRQSVAFWCNPISGHATLYWYQQILGQGPKLLIQFQNNGVVDDSQLPKDRFSAERLKGVDSTLKIQPAKLEDSAVYLCASSWGQAYNEQFFGPGTRLTVL.